This T cell receptor (beta chain) was identified in a study of T cell repertoires in cytomegalovirus infection. Study-wide context: Indications of both CMV infection and matching HLA type were provided by public TCR beta signatures. Findings and caveats of the study: Adding up the frequency of public TCR beta families identified people who carried CMV plus the relevant HLA. Within the response measured ex vivo, HLA-C-restricted CMV-specific TCR beta clonotypes were dominant.

TCRdb re-called the reads through MiXCR, storing one row per CDR3 protein. This sample has 200,000 to 300,000 distinct CDR3 sequences; 9% to 15% occur once, and the top ten carry 1.5% to 2%. This clonotype occurred many times. Its matching antigen is unknown. CDR3 length equals 15 residues. The V and J ends lost 6 bases and 0 bases respectively, with 15 bases between them. Germline V CDR1 and CDR2: MNHEY, SVGAGI. The source is a human donor in good health (CMV status not recorded). Some clones in this sample may be carry-over from other donors' samples. The rearrangement uses TRBV6-5 and TRBJ2-7; D is unresolved. Sequencing was performed on PBMCs. The CDR3 DNA sequence: TGTGCCAGCAGCCGCGACGCAGGCCTCTCCTACGAGCAGTACTTC. It yields the protein CASSRDAGLSYEQYF.